This T cell receptor (beta chain) stems from a study of T-cell reconstitution after alpha-beta-depleted transplantation in children (dated by TCRdb to the mid-2010s). In the study overall: Using TCR repertoire profiling, the study followed T-cell immune reconstitution in a quantitative way in children after TCRalphabeta/CD19-depleted allogeneic hematopoietic cell transplantation.

The library relied on PCR. TCRdb records Illumina HiSeq 2500 as the sequencer. TCR library preparation used molecular barcoding, with unique molecular identifiers applied to normalize quantification of the TCRbeta repertoire. The public reads were reprocessed in TCRdb via fastp at Q25 and MiXCR, keeping in-frame beta chains. Each entry merges the rows of one CDR3 protein and shows their most common DNA and genes. Here the sample has 150,000 to 200,000 distinct CDR3 sequences; 11% occur a single time. The ten biggest clones cover about 13% of the sample. This clonotype showed up many times. The clone's antigen remains unknown. The record has no base qualities; no much larger clone is one base away. V loses 0 bases of germline sequence and J loses 3 bases, and the interval between the two ends is 2 bases. From a lookup of the germline V gene, CDR1 and CDR2 are MGHRA and YSYEKL. Reading from cysteine to phenylalanine, the CDR3 counts 13 amino acids. Only CDR3 DNA remains: 39 bases, in frame from the first base.

The treatment or condition tag for this specimen amounts to: allogeneic hematopoietic cell transplantation with graft depleted of TCRalphabeta T cells and CD19 B cells. Transplant recipients were children who received TCRalphabeta/CD19-depleted allogeneic hematopoietic cell grafts. Beyond this particular receptor, the publication reports: Over subsequent months, a decline in hyperexpanded clone frequencies was noted, and after one year, T-cell counts and TCRbeta diversity were mostly ascribed to newly produced T cells. In some patients, the high TCRbeta diversity seen at day 60 was put down to recipient T cells and intrathymic progenitors that had survived conditioning. The apparently early recovery of alphabetaT-cell counts about two months after transplant reportedly depended on only several hundred rapidly expanded clones that came from non-depleted graft cells.

The sequence was collected from a boy aged 2 to 9 with acute myeloid leukemia, due to receive a stem cell transplant. The chain employs TRBV4-1 and TRBJ1-4, with the D gene too uncertain to name. The material sequenced was PBMCs, taken before TCRalphabeta/CD19-depleted stem cell transplant. The DNA sequence is TGCGCCAGCAGCCAAGAACCTAATGAAAAACTGTTTTTT. It is translated as CASSQEPNEKLFF.